The 12 T cell receptor beta chains given below trace back to one sample, sequenced in a study of blood T cell repertoires in COVID-19. Some clones are missing from TCRdb's copy, which holds only in-frame ones; the method was immunoSEQ multiplex PCR. The sample yields 85,000 to 130,000 clones, around 84% seen once. The sequencing sample was made of peripheral blood. These receptors were collected from a man aged 55 to 70 with acute or convalescent COVID-19.

The rearrangement links TRBV19 to TRBJ2-2, with TRBD1 identical over 7 bases. CDR1 and CDR2 (germline): LNHDA, SQIVND (reference sequence). This CDR3 is 13 amino acids long. The V segment lost 7 bases and the J segment 3 bases; nucleotides outside the gene matches: 2. The CDR3 spells CASKGTDTGELFF. CDR3 sequence (DNA): TGTGCCAGTAAGGGGACAGACACCGGGGAGCTGTTTTTT. Using reference TRBV19 and TRBJ2-2 for the parts outside the CDR3, the full variable domain is DGGITQSPKYLFRKEGQNVTLSCEQNLNHDAMYWYRQDPGQGLRLIYYSQIVNDFQKGDIAEGYSVSREKKESFPLTVTSAQKNPTAFYLCASKGTDTGELFFGEGSRLTVL.

The chain recombines TRBV19 with TRBJ1-6, with TRBD1 matching over 10 bases. Germline loops: CDR1 LNHDA, CDR2 SQIVND (reference sequence). Trimming cost V 11 bases and J 7 bases; bases outside gene matches: 5. There are 13 residues in the CDR3. CDR3 loop: CAGRTGGNSPLHF. The CDR3 nucleotides read TGTGCCGGAAGGACAGGGGGGAATTCACCCCTCCACTTT.

V gene TRBV3-1 (or the pseudogene TRBV3-2) combines with J gene TRBJ1-2; the D is unclear. The CDR3 runs to 12 residues. Trimming pared 6 bases from V and 7 bases from J, leaving 12 bases between. The germline V gene has CDR1 LGHDT and CDR2 YNNKEL (reference sequence). The CDR3, as DNA: TGTGCCAGCAGTAGGGTGGCGGGTGGCTACACCTTC. As protein: CASSRVAGGYTF.

The V gene is TRBV5-4, the J gene TRBJ2-2; D remains unclear. CDR1 and CDR2 (germline): SGHNT, YYREEE (reference sequence). Trimming shortened V by 0 bases and J by 6 bases, and 15 bases separated the two germline ends. CDR3 length equals 16 residues. Here the CDR3 reads CASSLAQRGRAGELFF. The CDR3 nucleotides are TGTGCCAGCAGCTTGGCCCAGAGAGGTCGGGCCGGGGAGCTGTTTTTT. Together with reference TRBV5-4 and TRBJ2-2, the CDR3 gives the full variable domain: ETGVTQSPTHLIKTRGQQVTLRCSSQSGHNTVSWYQQALGQGPQFIFQYYREEENGRGNFPPRFSGLQFPNYSSELNVNALELDDSALYLCASSLAQRGRAGELFFGEGSRLTVL.

The chain links TRBV18 to TRBJ2-1, with TRBD2 matching over 11 bases. The CDR3 is made up of 15 amino acids. The ends lost 5 bases at V and 8 bases at J; junction bases unmatched: 8. The germline V gene has CDR1 KGHSH and CDR2 LQKENI. The CDR3 sequence: CASSGGTSGGDEQFF. The CDR3 DNA follows: TGTGCCAGCTCAGGGGGGACTAGCGGTGGCGATGAGCAGTTCTTC.

The rearrangement uses TRBV29-1 and TRBJ1-2; tentatively, D is TRBD1 (6 bases). Per the germline V gene, CDR1 is SQVTM and CDR2 is ANQGSEA. The V end was cut by 2 bases, the J end by 6 bases, with 25 bases between. The CDR3 length is 17 residues. CDR3 coding DNA: TGCAGCGTTGAAAGGGGGAGCCCGGGGTCGTTAACTAATGGCTACACCTTC. Translated: CSVERGSPGSLTNGYTF.

The rearrangement joins TRBV27 to TRBJ1-5; D ambiguous. The CDR3 spans 11 residues. Germline V CDR1 and CDR2: MNHEY, SMNVEV (reference sequence). The V end lost 6 bases, the J end lost 5 bases, and 5 bases lay between the germline ends. CDR3 residues: CASSFYQPQHF. The DNA of the CDR3 is TGTGCCAGCAGCTTTTATCAGCCCCAGCATTTT.

The rearrangement uses TRBV5-4 and TRBJ2-5; 13 bases are shared with TRBD2. The CDR3 contains 15 residues. Germline V gene lookup returns CDR1 SGHNT and CDR2 YYREEE (reference sequence). The J segment lost 5 bases and the V segment lost 2 bases, leaving 3 bases of the junction unmatched. CDR3 in amino acids: CASSLALAGGETQYF. The CDR3 DNA is TGTGCCAGCAGCTTAGCACTAGCGGGAGGGGAGACCCAGTACTTC. The full variable domain, its missing parts supplied by reference TRBV5-4 and TRBJ2-5, is ETGVTQSPTHLIKTRGQQVTLRCSSQSGHNTVSWYQQALGQGPQFIFQYYREEENGRGNFPPRFSGLQFPNYSSELNVNALELDDSALYLCASSLALAGGETQYFGPGTRLLVL.

DNA of the CDR3: TGTGCCAGCAGTGAACCCCCTGAGGGAAACACCATATATTTT. Protein: CASSEPPEGNTIYF. This chain uses TRBV2 with TRBJ1-3, with D unclear. Germline V gene data show CDR1 as SNHLY and CDR2 as FYNNEI. V was shortened by 2 bases and J by 4 bases, with 9 bases between the two germline ends. The CDR3 has 14 amino acids. Looking up the rest from reference TRBV2 and TRBJ1-3 gives the full variable domain: EPEVTQTPSHQVTQMGQEVILRCVPISNHLYFYWYRQILGQKVEFLVSFYNNEISEKSEIFDDQFSVERPDGSNFTLKIRSTKLEDSAMYFCASSEPPEGNTIYFGEGSWLTVV.

The chain has TRBV10-1 and TRBJ1-1, with D maybe TRBD1 (6 bases). The V gene's germline CDR1 is WNHNN and CDR2 SYGVQD (reference sequence). The V end was cut by 7 bases, the J end by 3 bases, with 15 bases between. The CDR3 runs 14 residues. In DNA, the CDR3 is TGCGCCAGCACCCGGGGGGGCTCGGACACTGAAGCTTTCTTT. Translation: CASTRGGSDTEAFF.

The genes are TRBV27 and TRBJ2-7; the match to TRBD2 covers 13 bases. Germline CDR1 MNHEY, CDR2 SMNVEV (reference sequence). CDR3 length: 19 amino acids. The trim removed 1 base at V and 6 bases at J, leaving 15 bases unmatched. Here the CDR3 reads CASSLLGKGRTSGSAEQYF. The CDR3 DNA is TGTGCCAGCAGTTTATTGGGGAAAGGGAGGACTAGCGGGAGTGCCGAGCAGTACTTC.

The chain has TRBV30 and TRBJ1-3; possibly TRBD1 for D (5 bases). V dropped 8 bases and J dropped 1 base, with 18 bases sitting between them. This CDR3 is built from 15 residues. Per germline, CDR1 GTSNPN and CDR2 SVGIG (reference sequence). The CDR3 coding sequence is TGTGCCGGAAGGGCAGCAGGGAAATCTGGAAACACCATATATTTT. Its protein product is CAGRAAGKSGNTIYF.